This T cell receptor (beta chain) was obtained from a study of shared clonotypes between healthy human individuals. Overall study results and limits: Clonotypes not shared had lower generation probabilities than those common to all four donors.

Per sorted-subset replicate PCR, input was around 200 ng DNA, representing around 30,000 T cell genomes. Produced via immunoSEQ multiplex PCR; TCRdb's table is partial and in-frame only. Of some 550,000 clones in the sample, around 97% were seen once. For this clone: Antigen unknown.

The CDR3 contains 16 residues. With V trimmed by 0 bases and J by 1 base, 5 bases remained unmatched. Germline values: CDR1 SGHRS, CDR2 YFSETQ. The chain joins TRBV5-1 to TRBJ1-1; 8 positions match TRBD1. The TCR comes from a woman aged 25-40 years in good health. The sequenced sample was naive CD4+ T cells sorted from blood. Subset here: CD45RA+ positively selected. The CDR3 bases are TGCGCCAGCAGCTTGGCCCCCGGGACAGGGAACACTGAAGCTTTCTTT. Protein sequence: CASSLAPGTGNTEAFF.